These 8 T cell receptor beta chains came from one sample sequenced in a study of shared T cell receptors in the human thymus. Data came from immunoSEQ multiplex PCR; TCRdb stores just in-frame clones and leaves some out. The repertoire includes more than 300,000 clones, 95% of them detected once, and 0.015% to 0.02% sits in the top ten. The sequenced sample consisted of thymocytes. Receptor source: a human donor.

V is TRBV7-2 and J is TRBJ2-1, with D perhaps matching TRBD1 (6 bases). The CDR3 runs 17 residues. The V and J ends lost 0 bases and 1 base respectively, with 13 bases between them. The germline CDR1 and CDR2 sequences are SGHTA and FQGNSA. CDR3 nucleotides: TGTGCCAGCAGCTTAGCGGGGGCCGTCCGGTCCTACAATGAGCAGTTCTTC. This gives the protein CASSLAGAVRSYNEQFF.

The rearrangement joins TRBV4-1 to TRBJ2-5, with a weak D call TRBD1 (6 bases). There are 14 residues in the CDR3. The V and J ends lost 2 bases and 3 bases respectively, with 10 bases between them. Germline CDR1 is MGHRA and CDR2 is YSYEKL. CDR3 DNA sequence: TGCGCCAGCAGCCAACCCGGACAGAAAGAGACCCAGTACTTC. This translates into CASSQPGQKETQYF.

CDR3 in DNA: TGCGCCAGCAGCCAAGTCGGGCAGTTTTACAATGAGCAGTTCTTC. Translation gives CASSQVGQFYNEQFF. The chain links TRBV4-3 to TRBJ2-1; D gene uncertain. The CDR3 totals 15 residues. Trimming shortened V by 1 base and J by 4 bases, and 11 bases separated the two germline ends. The germline CDR1 and CDR2 sequences are LGHNA and YSLEER.

The table lists this clone with a count of one. The chain employs TRBV28 and TRBJ2-7; D is perhaps TRBD2 (6 bases). The CDR3 runs to 14 residues. The V gene lost 4 bases and the J gene lost 0 bases, with 10 bases spanning the gap. Per germline, CDR1 MDHEN and CDR2 SYDVKM. CDR3 in amino acids: CASSWEDASYEQYF. CDR3 DNA: TGTGCCAGCAGTTGGGAGGATGCCTCCTACGAGCAGTACTTC.

The chain recombines TRBV29-1 with TRBJ1-2; 9 bases map to TRBD1. This CDR3 has 13 amino acids. The germline CDR1 and CDR2 sequences are SQVTM and ANQGSEA. Germline trimming cut 7 bases from V and 4 bases from J; bases unmatched to any gene: 7. The CDR3 DNA sequence: TGCAGCGGCGGACAGGGGAAGGGCTATGGCTACACCTTC. Amino acids: CSGGQGKGYGYTF.

The V gene is TRBV9, the J gene TRBJ1-1; D gene ambiguous. V was shortened by 3 bases and J by 3 bases, with 12 bases between the two germline ends. Germline V gives CDR1 SGDLS, CDR2 YYNGEE. The CDR3 is 14 amino acids. The CDR3 bases are TGTGCCAGCAGCGCCCCGGGCAGTTACACTGAAGCTTTCTTT. Translating it yields CASSAPGSYTEAFF.

The V gene is TRBV9, the J gene TRBJ2-7; unclear D gene. This CDR3 contains 16 residues. CDR1 is SGDLS and CDR2 is YYNGEE in the germline V gene. With 3 bases removed from V and 4 bases from J, the gap between germline ends came to 20 bases. DNA for the CDR3: TGTGCCAGCAGCGGAGAACCCGATCAATTTGATTACGAGCAGTACTTC. Amino acids: CASSGEPDQFDYEQYF. The variable domain in full, with the rest retrieved from reference TRBV9 and TRBJ2-7, is DSGVTQTPKHLITATGQRVTLRCSPRSGDLSVYWYQQSLDQGLQFLIQYYNGEERAKGNILERFSAQQFPDLHSELNLSSLELGDSALYFCASSGEPDQFDYEQYFGPGTRLTVT.

The rearrangement joins TRBV5-1 to TRBJ2-5, with 7 bases fitting TRBD1. There are 16 residues in the CDR3. Germline trimming cut 6 bases from V and 4 bases from J; bases unmatched to any gene: 15. In germline, CDR1 is SGHRS, CDR2 YFSETQ. The CDR3 sequence: CASMNSKTGSRETQYF. The CDR3 nucleotides are TGCGCCAGCATGAATAGTAAGACAGGGAGTCGAGAGACCCAGTACTTC.